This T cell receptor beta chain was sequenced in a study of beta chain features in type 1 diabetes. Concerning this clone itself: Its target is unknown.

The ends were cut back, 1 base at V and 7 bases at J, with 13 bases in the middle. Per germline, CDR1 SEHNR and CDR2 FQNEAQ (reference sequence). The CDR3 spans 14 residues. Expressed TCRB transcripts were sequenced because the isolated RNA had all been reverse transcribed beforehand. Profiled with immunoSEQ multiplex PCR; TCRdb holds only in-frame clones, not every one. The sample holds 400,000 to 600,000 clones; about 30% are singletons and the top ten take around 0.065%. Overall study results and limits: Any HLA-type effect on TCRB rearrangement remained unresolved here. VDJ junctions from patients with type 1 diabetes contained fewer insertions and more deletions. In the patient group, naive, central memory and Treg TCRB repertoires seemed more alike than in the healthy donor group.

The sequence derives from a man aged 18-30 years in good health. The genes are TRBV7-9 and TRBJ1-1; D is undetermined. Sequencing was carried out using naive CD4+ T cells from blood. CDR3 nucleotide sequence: TGTGCCAGCAGCTTAGAACACCACAAGGGTGAAGCTTTCTTT. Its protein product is CASSLEHHKGEAFF.